This TCR delta chain came from a study of gamma-delta chains in newborns, infants, children. TCRdb re-called the reads with CATT. The sample includes fewer than 8,500 delta-chain clones, around 1.6% of them seen just once. By sample fraction, this clone is medium-sized. The V end was cut by 5 bases, the J end by 4 bases, with 29 bases between. This CDR3 is built from 17 residues. Germline V gives CDR1 TVYSNPD, CDR2 GDNSRS (reference sequence). Input material: blood. The receptor's source is a child who was a newborn, infant or young child, either healthy, febrile or measles-vaccinated (not recorded which). The chain has TRDV3 and TRDJ1; perhaps D is TRDD2 or TRDD3 (6 bases each). The CDR3 protein is CALRGWGPFPKGDKLIF. CDR3 nucleotides: TGTGCCCTGCGGGGCTGGGGCCCCTTCCCTAAGGGCGATAAACTCATCTTT.